Listed below are T cell receptor beta chains from one sample, sequenced in a study of neurological immune-mediated disorders. Each CDR3 protein gets one entry after TCRdb re-called the 5' RACE reads with MiXCR. The data contain about 76,000 distinct CDR3 sequences, more than 15% of them singletons. Sequences were obtained from PBMCs. These TCRs come from a woman aged 40-49 years in good health. The CDR3 runs from the conserved cysteine through the conserved F or W. Fields, in order: D gene, J gene, V gene, clone size, CDR3 protein, CDR3 DNA. The D gene is left open where the match is weak. Clone size is not always given. Where it is, it says once, few, many or a class for expanded clones.

. | TRBJ1-5 | TRBV14 | many | CASSQDPYQPQHF | TGTGCCAGCAGCCAAGATCCCTATCAGCCCCAGCATTTT
TRBD2 | TRBJ2-3 | TRBV5-1 | many | CASSPGVQRGGGDTQYF | TGCGCCAGCAGCCCTGGTGTCCAGCGGGGGGGTGGAGATACGCAGTATTTT
. | TRBJ2-2 | TRBV7-9 | many | CASSLVTVANTGELFF | TGTGCCAGCAGCTTAGTGACAGTCGCGAACACCGGGGAGCTGTTTTTT
TRBD2 | TRBJ2-3 | TRBV12-3/TRBV12-4 | many | CASSFDSGDSTDTQYF | TGTGCCAGCAGTTTCGACAGCGGGGATAGCACAGATACGCAGTATTTT
TRBD2 | TRBJ2-3 | TRBV4-2 | many | CASSPTSGGRDTQYF | TGTGCCAGCAGCCCGACTAGCGGGGGTAGAGATACGCAGTATTTT
. | TRBJ1-1 | TRBV5-6 | . | CASSFCVNRTHTEAFF | TGTGCCAGCAGCTTCTGCGTGAACAGGACGCACACTGAAGCTTTCTTT
. | TRBJ1-5 | TRBV5-6 | many | CASSLGPWQGPNQPQHF | TGTGCCAGCAGCTTGGGCCCTTGGCAGGGGCCCAATCAGCCCCAGCATTTT
. | TRBJ1-5 | TRBV2 | . | CASSEGGVSNQPQHF | TGTGCCAGCAGTGAAGGAGGGGTTAGCAATCAGCCCCAGCATTTT
TRBD1 | TRBJ2-1 | TRBV9 | many | CASSQPRGGTGKNEQFF | TGTGCCAGCAGCCAACCCCGAGGAGGGACAGGGAAGAATGAGCAGTTCTTC
. | TRBJ2-5 | TRBV5-1 | . | CASTTYQVGSQTQYF | TGCGCCAGCACCACTTATCAGGTCGGCTCGCAGACCCAGTACTTC
. | TRBJ1-1 | TRBV5-1 | many | CASSLGGALRNTEAFF | TGCGCCAGCAGCTTGGGAGGGGCATTGAGGAACACTGAAGCTTTCTTT
. | TRBJ1-1 | TRBV2 | many | CASDLSGFTEAFF | TGTGCCAGCGACCTCTCCGGTTTTACTGAAGCTTTCTTT
. | TRBJ1-6 | TRBV3-1 | many | CASSQDWVSNSPLHF | TGTGCCAGCAGCCAAGATTGGGTTTCGAATTCACCCCTCCACTTT
. | TRBJ2-1 | TRBV20-1 | many | CSATHGEGGVLNEQFF | TGCAGTGCTACCCACGGAGAGGGGGGGGTCCTTAATGAGCAGTTCTTC
. | TRBJ2-3 | TRBV24-1 | many | CATSDNSLSDTQYF | TGTGCCACCAGTGACAATTCATTGTCAGATACGCAGTATTTT
. | TRBJ2-3 | TRBV12-3/TRBV12-4 | many | CASSLGGPPRYTDTQYF | TGTGCCAGCAGTTTAGGGGGACCGCCTCGCTACACAGATACGCAGTATTTT
. | TRBJ2-7 | TRBV3-1 | many | CASSHTGEQYF | TGTGCCAGCAGCCATACGGGGGAGCAGTACTTC
. | TRBJ2-5 | TRBV28 | many | CASMVAGARKTQYF | TGTGCCAGCATGGTCGCGGGTGCGCGGAAGACCCAGTACTTC
TRBD2 | TRBJ2-1 | TRBV20-1 | many | CSARALSGAPPNEQFF | TGCAGTGCTAGAGCCCTTAGCGGGGCGCCTCCAAATGAGCAGTTCTTC
. | TRBJ2-3 | TRBV7-2 | many | CASSQTDTMGTDTQYF | TGTGCCAGCAGTCAAACGGACACCATGGGCACAGATACGCAGTATTTT
. | TRBJ2-1 | TRBV6-1 | many | CASSENGGEREQFF | TGTGCCAGCAGTGAAAACGGCGGGGAGAGAGAGCAGTTCTTC
. | TRBJ2-4 | TRBV27 | many | CASSRGGVRNGNIQYF | TGTGCCAGCAGTCGAGGGGGGGTTCGGAATGGTAACATTCAGTACTTC
. | TRBJ2-1 | TRBV10-3 | many | CAISERASSYNEQFF | TGTGCCATCAGTGAGCGCGCTAGCTCCTACAATGAGCAGTTCTTC
. | TRBJ2-3 | TRBV12-3/TRBV12-4 | many | CASSHQAGPGGPDTQYF | TGTGCCAGCTCCCACCAGGCGGGCCCCGGGGGGCCAGATACGCAGTATTTT
. | TRBJ2-3 | TRBV7-2 | many | CASSLRGRGGDTQYF | TGTGCCAGCAGCTTACGAGGGCGGGGTGGAGATACGCAGTATTTT
. | TRBJ2-2 | TRBV12-3/TRBV12-4 | many | CASSFLTPTNTGELFF | TGTGCCAGCAGCTTTCTAACCCCTACGAACACCGGGGAGCTGTTTTTT
. | TRBJ2-1 | TRBV20-1 | many | CSARTWKQGGYNEQFF | TGCAGTGCTAGGACCTGGAAGCAGGGCGGCTACAATGAGCAGTTCTTC
TRBD1 | TRBJ1-5 | TRBV10-2 | few | CASSETGAHQPQHF | TGCGCCAGCAGTGAGACAGGGGCCCATCAGCCCCAGCATTTT
. | TRBJ2-5 | TRBV7-6 | . | CANRGRGEQETQYF | TGTGCCAACAGAGGACGAGGAGAGCAAGAGACCCAGTACTTC
. | TRBJ1-2 | TRBV7-2 | many | CASSLGWPNYGYTF | TGTGCCAGCAGCTTAGGGTGGCCGAACTATGGCTACACCTTC
. | TRBJ1-5 | TRBV4-1 | many | CASSQVPGPNQPQHF | TGCGCCAGCAGCCAAGTACCAGGGCCGAATCAGCCCCAGCATTTT
. | TRBJ2-3 | TRBV5-5 | . | CASSARGGTDTQYF | TGTGCCAGCAGCGCCCGGGGCGGCACAGATACGCAGTATTTT
. | TRBJ2-5 | TRBV7-3 | many | CASSLGGEDQETQYF | TGTGCCAGCAGCTTAGGGGGCGAGGACCAAGAGACCCAGTACTTC
. | TRBJ2-1 | TRBV12-3/TRBV12-4 | many | CASSFRNGGFNEQFF | TGTGCCAGCAGTTTTCGAAACGGGGGTTTTAATGAGCAGTTCTTC
. | TRBJ2-1 | TRBV2 | many | CASTLGAASYNEQFF | TGTGCCAGCACCCTTGGGGCGGCCTCCTACAATGAGCAGTTCTTC
TRBD2 | TRBJ2-7 | TRBV12-3/TRBV12-4 | many | CASSHNSPGLATEQYF | TGTGCCAGCAGTCACAACTCCCCGGGACTAGCGACTGAGCAGTACTTC
. | TRBJ1-2 | TRBV20-1 | many | CSALPGGRDYGYTF | TGCAGTGCTCTTCCTGGGGGGAGAGACTATGGCTACACCTTC
. | TRBJ2-7 | TRBV7-2 | many | CASSLAYRPPPYEQYF | TGTGCCAGCAGCTTAGCTTACAGGCCGCCCCCCTACGAGCAGTACTTC
. | TRBJ2-3 | TRBV5-1 | many | CASSFASDTQYF | TGCGCCAGCAGCTTTGCCTCAGATACGCAGTATTTT
TRBD2 | TRBJ2-5 | TRBV6-2/TRBV6-3 | many | CASSYGTSGRASQETQYF | TGTGCCAGCAGTTATGGAACTAGCGGGCGCGCCTCCCAAGAGACCCAGTACTTC
. | TRBJ2-1 | TRBV7-3 | many | CASSLSMSGDPYNEQFF | TGTGCCAGCAGCTTAAGTATGAGCGGCGACCCCTACAATGAGCAGTTCTTC
. | TRBJ2-1 | TRBV7-3 | many | CASSPSGRNEQFF | TGTGCCAGCAGCCCCAGCGGGCGCAATGAGCAGTTCTTC
TRBD2 | TRBJ2-5 | TRBV29-1 | many | CSVGTSGGRGETQYF | TGCAGCGTTGGGACTAGCGGGGGGAGGGGAGAGACCCAGTACTTC
. | TRBJ1-1 | TRBV5-1 | many | CASSLTLVDTEAFF | TGCGCCAGCAGCTTGACTTTGGTCGACACTGAAGCTTTCTTT
. | TRBJ2-1 | TRBV19 | . | CASGRGIYNEQFF | TGTGCCAGTGGGCGAGGCATCTACAATGAGCAGTTCTTC
. | TRBJ2-7 | TRBV3-1 | . | CASSQETPWWGVSSYEQYF | TGTGCCAGCAGCCAAGAAACGCCCTGGTGGGGGGTGAGCTCCTACGAGCAGTACTTC
. | TRBJ1-1 | TRBV13 | many | CASSSPGPSAEAFF | TGTGCCAGCAGCTCACCGGGACCCTCGGCTGAAGCTTTCTTT
. | TRBJ1-1 | TRBV20-1 | many | CSAWRQNTEAFF | TGCAGTGCTTGGAGACAGAACACTGAAGCTTTCTTT